This entry lists 11 T cell receptor beta chains sequenced from one sample in a study of Graves' ophthalmopathy and Graves' hyperthyroidism. Amplification of the TCR beta CDR3 regions used RNA transcripts (as template). The library came from an HTBI-primed first-round RT-PCR and a second-round multiplex PCR. TCRdb re-analysed the multiplex PCR reads in MiXCR, keeping a single row per CDR3 protein. Of 450,000 or so distinct CDR3 sequences in the sample, 13% to 15% were seen once. What was sequenced was blood. Receptors originate from a woman aged 25 to 39 with Graves' ophthalmopathy.

This clonotype was seen at least ten times. The CDR3, as DNA: TGCAGTGCTAGACCCCCGGACGGACCCCTATGGGGCTACACCTTC. It is translated as CSARPPDGPLWGYTF. This chain joins TRBV20-1 and TRBJ1-2; no reliable D call. The CDR3 extends over 15 amino acids. Germline CDR1 reads DFQATT; CDR2 reads SNEGSKA (reference sequence). Trimming shortened V by 2 bases and J by 8 bases, and 21 bases separated the two germline ends.

This clonotype was observed at least ten times. V usage is TRBV28 and J usage is TRBJ1-6, with TRBD1 identical over 8 bases. The V segment lost 6 bases and the J segment 9 bases; nucleotides outside the gene matches: 13. CDR1 MDHEN and CDR2 SYDVKM come from the germline V gene. The CDR3 loop spans 16 amino acids. CDR3 loop: CASRPTDRGRGSPLHF. CDR3 nucleotide sequence: TGTGCCAGCAGACCTACAGACAGGGGAAGGGGTTCACCCCTCCACTTT.

This clonotype has a count of ten or more. CDR3: CSAGTAMNTEAFF. As DNA, the CDR3 is TGCAGTGCGGGGACGGCTATGAACACTGAAGCTTTCTTT. The V gene is TRBV20-1, the J gene TRBJ1-1, with D possibly being TRBD1 (5 bases). Germline V gives CDR1 DFQATT, CDR2 SNEGSKA (reference sequence). The CDR3 extends over 13 amino acids. Trimming left V 6 bases short and J 0 bases short, with 11 bases between.

Many counts were recorded for this clonotype. The genes are TRBV11-2 and TRBJ1-1, with 7 bases fitting TRBD1. The trim removed 2 bases at V and 0 bases at J, leaving 12 bases unmatched. Germline loops: CDR1 SGHAT, CDR2 FQNNGV. This CDR3 contains 18 residues. The CDR3 sequence is CASSLPDNTGEVNTEAFF. DNA for the CDR3: TGTGCCAGCAGCTTACCAGACAATACAGGGGAAGTGAACACTGAAGCTTTCTTT.

This clonotype has at least ten counts. The V and J genes are TRBV28 and TRBJ1-2; D is undetermined. Germline V gene lookup returns CDR1 MDHEN and CDR2 SYDVKM. This CDR3 is 13 amino acids long. The germline V and J ends were trimmed by 5 bases and 8 bases, with 15 bases remaining between them. The CDR3 loop is CASSQWTGTGYTF. CDR3 nucleotide sequence: TGTGCCAGCAGTCAATGGACCGGTACGGGCTACACCTTC.

The count of this clonotype is one. The gene calls are TRBV6-1 and TRBJ1-2; D call uncertain. Deletions cut 6 bases from V and 8 bases from J, with 19 bases between. The CDR3 spans 14 residues. Germline V gene data show CDR1 as MNHNS and CDR2 as SASEGT. The CDR3 region has the DNA TGTGCCAGCAGCCCTAGGGTTGTGATTGGAGGCTACACCTTC. It translates to CASSPRVVIGGYTF.

This clonotype showed up many times. This sequence joins TRBV28 and TRBJ2-7; D uncertain. The ends were cut back, 2 bases at V and 3 bases at J, with 17 bases in the middle. The germline V gene encodes CDR1 MDHEN and CDR2 SYDVKM. This CDR3 has 16 amino acids. The CDR3 nucleotides read TGTGCCAGCAGTTTAAGTGGCCGGAGAGCAAGCTACGAGCAGTACTTC. Translating it yields CASSLSGRRASYEQYF.

J is TRBJ2-5 and V is TRBV11-2; maybe TRBD2 (5 bases). The germline CDR1 and CDR2 sequences are SGHAT and FQNNGV. The CDR3 has 13 residues. V lost 2 bases and J 9 bases, leaving 13 bases between the germline ends. CDR3 sequence: CASSLKDDGAQYF. DNA for the CDR3: TGTGCCAGCAGCTTAAAGGATGACGGGGCCCAGTACTTC.

This clonotype occurred a few times. The CDR3 spells CASSLELDRASYEQYF. As DNA, the CDR3 is TGTGCCAGCAGCTTAGAGCTCGACAGGGCCTCCTACGAGCAGTACTTC. J is TRBJ2-7 and V is TRBV11-2; 7 nucleotides agree with TRBD1. The V gene's germline CDR1 is SGHAT and CDR2 FQNNGV. The CDR3 extends over 16 amino acids. V was pared by 0 bases and J by 0 bases, with 5 bases of the junction left unmatched.

The chain couples TRBV24-1 to TRBJ2-5, with 7 bases that match TRBD1. Trimming at V came to 4 bases and at J to 3 bases, leaving 4 bases not matched to a gene. Germline CDR1 and CDR2: KGHDR and SFDVKD. The CDR3 totals 14 residues. The CDR3 bases are TGTGCCACCAGTGAGTCCGGGACAGAAGAGACCCAGTACTTC. Amino acid sequence: CATSESGTEETQYF.

This clonotype was observed at least ten times. The chain couples TRBV28 to TRBJ1-1; D not certain. The V end was cut by 3 bases, the J end by 4 bases, with 6 bases between. The CDR3 runs to 12 residues. Germline CDR1 is MDHEN and CDR2 is SYDVKM. The CDR3 DNA reads as TGTGCCAGCAGTTTTGGGATCACTGAAGCTTTCTTT. It codes for CASSFGITEAFF.